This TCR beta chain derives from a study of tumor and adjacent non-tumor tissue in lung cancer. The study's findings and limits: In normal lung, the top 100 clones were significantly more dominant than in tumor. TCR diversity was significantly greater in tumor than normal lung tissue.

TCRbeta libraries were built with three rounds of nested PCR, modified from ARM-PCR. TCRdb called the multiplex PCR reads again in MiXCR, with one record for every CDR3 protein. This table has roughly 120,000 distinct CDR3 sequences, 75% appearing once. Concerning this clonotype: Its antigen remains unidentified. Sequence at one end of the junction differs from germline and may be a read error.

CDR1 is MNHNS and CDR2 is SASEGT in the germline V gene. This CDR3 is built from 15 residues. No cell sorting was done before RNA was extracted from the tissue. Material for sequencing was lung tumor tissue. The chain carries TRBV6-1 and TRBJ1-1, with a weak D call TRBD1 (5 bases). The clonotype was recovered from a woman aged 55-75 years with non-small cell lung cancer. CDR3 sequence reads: CVSRSGRQRNTEAFF. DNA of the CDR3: TGTGTCAGCAGGTCGGGAAGACAGAGGAACACTGAAGCTTTCTTT.